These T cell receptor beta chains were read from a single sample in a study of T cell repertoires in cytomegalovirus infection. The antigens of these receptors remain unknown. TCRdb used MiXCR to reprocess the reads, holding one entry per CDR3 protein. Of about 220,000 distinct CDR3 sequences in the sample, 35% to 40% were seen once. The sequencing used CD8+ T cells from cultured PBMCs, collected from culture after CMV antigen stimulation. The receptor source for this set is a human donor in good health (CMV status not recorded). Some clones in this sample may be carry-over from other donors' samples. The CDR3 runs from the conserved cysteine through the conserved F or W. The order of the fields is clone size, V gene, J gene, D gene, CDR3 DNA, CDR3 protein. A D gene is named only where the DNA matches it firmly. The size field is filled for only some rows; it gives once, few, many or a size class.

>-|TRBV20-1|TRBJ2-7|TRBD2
TGCAGTGCTAGTTCCCCTAGCGGGGCCGCCAGGCAGTACTTC
CSASSPSGAARQYF
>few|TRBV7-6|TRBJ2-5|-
TGTGCCAGCAGCTGGGGGACCGCAGGGGAGACCCAGTACTTC
CASSWGTAGETQYF
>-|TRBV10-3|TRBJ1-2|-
TGTGCCATCAGGGGGCAACGCGACTATGGCTACACCTTC
CAIRGQRDYGYTF
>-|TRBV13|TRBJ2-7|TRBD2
TGTGCCAGCACCCGGGGGGGGAGCTACGAGCAGTACTTC
CASTRGGSYEQYF
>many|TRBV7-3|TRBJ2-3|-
TGTGCCAGCAGCGCCTTTATAGGCGGTGGGGATACGCAGTATTTT
CASSAFIGGGDTQYF
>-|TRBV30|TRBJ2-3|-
TGTGCCTGGAGTGTAACTGGGGATACGCAGTATTTT
CAWSVTGDTQYF
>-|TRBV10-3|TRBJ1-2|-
TGTGCCATCAGTGGGGGAGCGAACTATGGCTACACCTTC
CAISGGANYGYTF
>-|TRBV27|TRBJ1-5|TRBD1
TGTGCCAGCAGATCTTCAACAGGGGTCAATCAGCCCCAGCATTTT
CASRSSTGVNQPQHF
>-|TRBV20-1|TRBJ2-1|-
TGCAGTGCCGCCGGGGCAGACTACAATGAGCAGTTCTTC
CSAAGADYNEQFF
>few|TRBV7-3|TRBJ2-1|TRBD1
TGTGCCAGCAGCCGGGGTGTCGGTGGGACAGGGGTGCGGAATGAGCAGTTCTTC
CASSRGVGGTGVRNEQFF
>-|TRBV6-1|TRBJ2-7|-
TGTGCCAGCACCCAGAGACGGGGGAACTCCTACGAGCAGTACTTC
CASTQRRGNSYEQYF
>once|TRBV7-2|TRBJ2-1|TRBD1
TGTGCCAGCAGCCACCAGGGGGAAGAATCCTACAATGATCAGTTCTTC
CASSHQGEESYNDQFF
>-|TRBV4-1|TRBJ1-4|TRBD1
TGCGCCAGCAGCCAAGGACAGGGGAGCGAAAAACTGTTTTTT
CASSQGQGSEKLFF
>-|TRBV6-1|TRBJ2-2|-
TGTGCCGCTTTCAGGAGGGGGGTGGAGAGATTGAACACCGGGGAGCTGTTTTTT
CAAFRRGVERLNTGELFF
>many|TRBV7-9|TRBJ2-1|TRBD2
TGTGCCAGCGCGCTCCGTCTAGCGGGAACAGACAATGAGCAGTTCTTC
CASALRLAGTDNEQFF
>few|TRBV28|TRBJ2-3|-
TGTGCCAGCAGTTTAACCCGACCAACAGATACGCAGTATTTT
CASSLTRPTDTQYF
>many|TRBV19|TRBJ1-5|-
TGTGCCAGTAGACGGACAGAGTTTAGCAATCAGCCCCAGCATTTT
CASRRTEFSNQPQHF
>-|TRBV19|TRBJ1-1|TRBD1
TGTGCCAGTAGGGAATGGACAGGGGCCGCGGCCACTGAAGCTTTCTTT
CASREWTGAAATEAFF
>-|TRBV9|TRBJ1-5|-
TGTGCCAGCAGCGAGGGATCGGGGAGCAATCAGCCCCAGCATTTT
CASSEGSGSNQPQHF
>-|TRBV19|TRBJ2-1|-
TGTGCCAGTACCCGACCTCAAAGGGGGGGCTCCTACAATGAGCAGTTCTTC
CASTRPQRGGSYNEQFF
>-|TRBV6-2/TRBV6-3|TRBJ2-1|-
TGTGCCAGCAGTTACTCGCCCTCCTACAATGAGCAGTTCTTC
CASSYSPSYNEQFF
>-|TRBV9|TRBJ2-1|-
TGTGCCAGCAGCGACACGACAGTAGCCAATGAGCAGTTCTTC
CASSDTTVANEQFF
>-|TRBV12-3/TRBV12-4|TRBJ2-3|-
TGTGCCAGCAAGAACACTTACCCTACGCAGTATTTT
CASKNTYPTQYF
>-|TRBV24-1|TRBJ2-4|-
TGTGCCACCAGTGATGGCAGGGAAAACATTCAGTACTTC
CATSDGRENIQYF
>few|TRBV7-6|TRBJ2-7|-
TGTGCCAGCAGCTTCACCGGCTACTACGAGCAGTACTTC
CASSFTGYYEQYF
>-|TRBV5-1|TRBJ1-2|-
TGCGCCAGCAGCTTGGCCCTGGACGGAGCTAACTATGGCTACACCTTC
CASSLALDGANYGYTF
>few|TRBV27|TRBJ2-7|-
TGTGCCAGCAGTTTATCGACGGGGATCAACCCCTACGAGCAGTACTTC
CASSLSTGINPYEQYF
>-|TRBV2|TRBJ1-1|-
TGTGCCAGGTCTCGACTGGGAACTGAAGCTTTCTTT
CARSRLGTEAFF
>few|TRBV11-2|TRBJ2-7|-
TGTGCCAGCAGCTTAGCTGGTGGTGTCGAGCAGTACTTC
CASSLAGGVEQYF
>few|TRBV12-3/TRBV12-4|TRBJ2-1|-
TGTGCCAGCAGTTTGGGTCTCCCGTGGGTAAATGAGCAGTTCTTC
CASSLGLPWVNEQFF
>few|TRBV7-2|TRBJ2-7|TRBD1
TGTGCCAGCAGACCAGGGACAGCTTACGAGCAGTACTTC
CASRPGTAYEQYF
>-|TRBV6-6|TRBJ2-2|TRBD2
TGTGCCAGCGTAATACCGGGACTAGCGGGGCTGAACACCGGGGAGCTGTTTTTT
CASVIPGLAGLNTGELFF
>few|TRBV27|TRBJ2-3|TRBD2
TGTGCCAGCAGTCCCTTAGCGGGAACCACAGATACGCAGTATTTT
CASSPLAGTTDTQYF
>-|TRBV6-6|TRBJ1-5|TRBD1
TGTGCCAGCAGTTACAGGACAGGGGGTTCCAATCAGCCCCAGCATTTT
CASSYRTGGSNQPQHF
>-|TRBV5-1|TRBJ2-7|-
TGCGCCAGCAGCTCCTACGGGCGGGGATACTCCTACGAGCAGTACTTC
CASSSYGRGYSYEQYF
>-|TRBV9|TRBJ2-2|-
TGTGCCAGCAGCGTAGCAGGGGAGGGGCTGTTTTTT
CASSVAGEGLFF
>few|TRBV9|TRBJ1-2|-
TGTGCCAGCAGCGGACTCCTCCGAACTGGCTACACCTTC
CASSGLLRTGYTF
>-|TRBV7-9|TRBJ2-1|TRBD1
TGTGCCAGCAGCTTAGTCTTGGGGACAGTAAACAATGAGCAGTTCTTC
CASSLVLGTVNNEQFF
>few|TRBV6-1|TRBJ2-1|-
TGTGCCAGCAGCTCCACGGTGAGCAATGAGCAGTTCTTC
CASSSTVSNEQFF
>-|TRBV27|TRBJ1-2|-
TGTGCCAGCAGTTTCTCCGGGCCGGCGAAGGATGGCTACACCTTC
CASSFSGPAKDGYTF
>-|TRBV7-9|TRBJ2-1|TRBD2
TGTGCCAGCGTCACTAGCGGGATCTACAATGAGCAGTTCTTC
CASVTSGIYNEQFF
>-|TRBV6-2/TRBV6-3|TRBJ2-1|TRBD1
TGTGCCAGCAGCCTTTACAGGGGGCGCATGAATGAGCAGTTCTTC
CASSLYRGRMNEQFF
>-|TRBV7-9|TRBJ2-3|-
TGTGCCAGCAGCGCTAAGGGGGATACGCAGTATTTT
CASSAKGDTQYF
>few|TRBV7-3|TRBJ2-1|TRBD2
TGTGCCAGCAGCTTAACGGGGAGCGGGGGCTACAATGAGCAGTTCTTC
CASSLTGSGGYNEQFF
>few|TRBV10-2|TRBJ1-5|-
TGCGCCAGCAGCCTTTCCTGGACAGGCAATCAGCCCCAGCATTTT
CASSLSWTGNQPQHF
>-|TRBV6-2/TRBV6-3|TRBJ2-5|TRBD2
TGTGCCAGCAGTTACATATACGGGGGGGCATCGGAGACCCAGTACTTC
CASSYIYGGASETQYF
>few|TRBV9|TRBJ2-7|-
TGTGCCAGCAGCCCGACTGACAACTCCTACGAGCAGTACTTC
CASSPTDNSYEQYF
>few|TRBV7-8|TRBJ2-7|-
TGTGCCAGCAGCTTCCCAGCTACAGTTTCCTACGAGCAGTACTTC
CASSFPATVSYEQYF
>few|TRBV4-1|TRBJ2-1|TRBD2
TGCGCCAGCAGCCAAGTCCCTAGCGGGAGCAGGAATGAGCAGTTCTTC
CASSQVPSGSRNEQFF
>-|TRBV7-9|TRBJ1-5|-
TGTGCCAGCAGCTTAGTCCCGGGACGGGATAGCAATCAGCCCCAGCATTTT
CASSLVPGRDSNQPQHF
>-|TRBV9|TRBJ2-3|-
TGTGCCAGCAGCTCCAGTCTTTGGGGCAGCACAGATACGCAGTATTTT
CASSSSLWGSTDTQYF